Included here is one T cell receptor (beta chain) sequence, with context. The specificity of this receptor is unknown. No per-base quality is available; no much larger clone lies one base away. The CDR3, from cysteine to phenylalanine, totals 14 residues. Of the read, only the CDR3 DNA is kept; its 42 bases are in frame from base 1. V sheds 2 bases and J sheds 7 bases, leaving 14 bases between their ends. CDR1 and CDR2, per the germline V gene, are ENHRY and SYGVKD. What the time point label conveys for this sample: about 28 days (+/-7) after the second vaccine dose. AZD1222 recipients whose second dose came at about 4 weeks and those whose second dose came at about 12 weeks were combined into one group, since spike-specific TCR depth and breadth did not differ between the two schedules. The vaccinee samples were drawn from two UK trials, COV001 and COV002, one of which was a single-blind randomized controlled phase 2/3 trial testing AZD1222 (ChAdOx1 nCoV-19) in healthy adults. For TCRbeta chain sequencing, PBMC samples were collected from trial participants at day 0 and at day 28 after the second dose.

This record belongs to a study of T cell responses to AZD1222 COVID-19 vaccine (dated by TCRdb to the early 2020s). Study-level background: TCR sequencing covered 230 to 250 trial participants: 200 to 220 given two doses of AZD1222 and 26 given two doses of MenACWY control vaccine. Trial participants were enrolled into age subgroups of 18-55, 56-69 and 70-plus years, which contained roughly 150, 30 and 60 TCR-sequenced participants, respectively. Study-wide findings and limitations: CD4 TCRs associated with the vaccine covered the entire spike protein, and the dominant responses were in regions 160-218 and 743-854. Conclusions about previously exposed vaccinees are limited because only six or seven AZD1222 recipients were SARS-CoV-2 seropositive at baseline. Most participants were white British and females outnumbered males, and the authors suggested that clonal diversity may have been underestimated. After two AZD1222 doses, spike-specific TCR breadth and depth were significantly higher than at day 0 and than in MenACWY recipients. Because no day 14 peak-response samples were available, repertoires were characterized only after the peak T cell response. In the small 56-69-year group, the increase in depth fell short of significance, most likely because of low power. Reportedly, close to half of the unique spike-specific TCRs recognized epitopes lying outside the regions that are mutated in the B.1.351 and B.1.1.7 variants.

The CDR3 regions of human TCRbeta chains were subjected to immunosequencing. As for how the authors treated the data: TCRs in the repertoires were matched against a reference library of SARS-CoV-2-specific TCRs that had been generated with the MIRA antigen-specificity platform. Breadth was defined as the fraction of unique TCRs that were SARS-CoV-2-associated, and depth was defined as the fraction of total T cells that were SARS-CoV-2-associated. Using the MIRA data, every spike-specific TCR was mapped to the spike region that the TCR reacted to and assigned to either a CD4 or a CD8 class. Log10-transformed breadth and depth values were compared by one-way ANOVA with Sidak's multiple comparisons tests. In its TCRdb copy, this immuneACCESS table keeps in-frame sequences only and misses some clones. Where compared with another copy, unresolved V genes explain less than half of these, and the others have no known cause. V and J calls and clone size follow that table, whereas D and trimming were derived from the DNA. This sample is represented by about 160,000 clones; roughly nine tenths of them were singletons. Together, the top ten hold 3% to 4% of the sample.

This receptor chain uses TRBV10-3 and TRBJ1-1; the D gene is perhaps TRBD1, from 6 matching bases. The sequence was obtained from an adult who received the AZD1222 COVID-19 vaccine. The sequencing here drew on peripheral blood, taken 28 days after the second AZD1222 dose. The CDR3 region has the sequence CAISEVRGQNEAFF. The bases are TGTGCCATCAGTGAGGTCCGTGGACAGAATGAAGCTTTCTTT.